These 28 T cell receptor beta chains were sequenced from one sample in a study of blood T cell repertoires in COVID-19. Data came from immunoSEQ multiplex PCR; TCRdb stores just in-frame clones and leaves some out. The sample includes roughly 18,000 clones, about nine tenths of them seen just once. The sample taken for sequencing was peripheral blood. Every receptor here comes from a human donor in a cohort sampled during active COVID-19.

This sequence joins TRBV10-3 and TRBJ1-5, with 9 bases fitting TRBD1. The V segment lost 0 bases and the J segment 0 bases; nucleotides outside the gene matches: 6. This CDR3 has 18 residues. Germline values: CDR1 ENHRY, CDR2 SYGVKD. Here the CDR3 reads CAISESAGTGSSNQPQHF. Here the CDR3 DNA reads TGTGCCATCAGTGAGTCCGCTGGGACAGGGTCTAGCAATCAGCCCCAGCATTTT.

This chain links TRBV9 with TRBJ2-2; 16 bases are shared with TRBD2. Germline V gene sequence: CDR1 SGDLS, CDR2 YYNGEE. Trimming at V came to 4 bases and at J to 2 bases, leaving 8 bases not matched to a gene. The CDR3 extends over 19 amino acids. Here the CDR3 reads CASSFTGTSGRGNTGELFF. The DNA for the CDR3 is TGTGCCAGCAGCTTTACCGGGACTAGCGGGAGGGGTAACACCGGGGAGCTGTTTTTT.

The chain couples TRBV28 to TRBJ1-2; 10 bases are shared with TRBD1. The germline CDR1 and CDR2 sequences are MDHEN and SYDVKM. The CDR3 totals 15 residues. Trimming cost V 5 bases and J 5 bases; bases outside gene matches: 8. For the CDR3, the DNA is TGTGCCAGCAGTCGGGACAGGGGAACGATTTATGGCTACACCTTC. Its protein is CASSRDRGTIYGYTF.

The chain carries TRBV11-2 and TRBJ1-5, with D hard to call. Between the trimmed V and J ends, which lost 3 bases and 10 bases, there was a span of 13 bases. CDR1 and CDR2 from the germline V gene are SGHAT and FQNNGV. The CDR3 contains 13 residues. CDR3 amino acids: CASSLQSRSPQHF. The DNA of the CDR3 is TGTGCCAGCAGCTTGCAGTCTCGGAGTCCCCAGCATTTT. The variable domain in full, with the rest retrieved from reference TRBV11-2 and TRBJ1-5, is EAGVAQSPRYKIIEKRQSVAFWCNPISGHATLYWYQQILGQGPKLLIQFQNNGVVDDSQLPKDRFSAERLKGVDSTLKIQPAKLEDSAVYLCASSLQSRSPQHFGDGTRLSIL.

The chain recombines TRBV5-1 with TRBJ2-7; D possibly corresponds to TRBD2 (6 bases). Germline V gene data show CDR1 as SGHRS and CDR2 as YFSETQ. The CDR3 contains 15 residues. Trimming cost V 0 bases and J 3 bases, with 13 bases left between them. CDR3 protein: CASSLAGGSYYEQYF. CDR3 sequence (DNA): TGCGCCAGCAGCTTGGCCGGAGGGTCATACTACGAGCAGTACTTC.

The chain joins TRBV5-5 to TRBJ1-2, with D tentatively TRBD1 (5 bases). Trimming cost V 0 bases and J 3 bases, with 6 bases left between them. The germline V gene encodes CDR1 SGHKS and CDR2 YYEKEE (reference sequence). There are 13 residues in the CDR3. The CDR3 DNA sequence: TGTGCCAGCAGCTTGGCCAGGGACTATGGCTACACCTTC. As protein: CASSLARDYGYTF.

The chain joins TRBV30 to TRBJ2-5; D may be TRBD2 (7 bases). CDR1 and CDR2 (germline): GTSNPN, SVGIG (reference sequence). The germline V and J ends were trimmed by 4 bases and 5 bases, with 20 bases remaining between them. This CDR3 has 15 residues. CDR3 sequence reads: CAWTRGAGVRETQYF. The CDR3 DNA follows: TGTGCCTGGACCCGGGGGGCCGGAGTAAGGGAGACCCAGTACTTC. Using reference TRBV30 and TRBJ2-5 for the parts outside the CDR3, the full variable domain is SQTIHQWPATLVQPVGSPLSLECTVEGTSNPNLYWYRQAAGRGLQLLFYSVGIGQISSEVPQNLSASRPQDRQFILSSKKLLLSDSGFYLCAWTRGAGVRETQYFGPGTRLLVL.

The chain joins TRBV9 to TRBJ1-2, with 9 positions matching TRBD1. Trimming removed 0 bases from V and 4 bases from J; junction bases left unmatched: 13. The CDR3 runs 18 residues. Per the germline V gene, CDR1 is SGDLS and CDR2 is YYNGEE. This CDR3 reads CASSVAPRDRDGGYGYTF. The CDR3 DNA sequence: TGTGCCAGCAGCGTAGCCCCCCGGGACAGGGATGGTGGCTATGGCTACACCTTC. The variable domain in full, completed from reference TRBV9 and TRBJ1-2, reads DSGVTQTPKHLITATGQRVTLRCSPRSGDLSVYWYQQSLDQGLQFLIQYYNGEERAKGNILERFSAQQFPDLHSELNLSSLELGDSALYFCASSVAPRDRDGGYGYTFGSGTRLTVV.

The V gene is TRBV2, the J gene TRBJ1-4; 7 nucleotides align to TRBD1. Trimming at V came to 3 bases and at J to 8 bases, leaving 6 bases not matched to a gene. CDR3 size: 14 residues. The germline V gene has CDR1 SNHLY and CDR2 FYNNEI. DNA of the CDR3: TGTGCCAGCAGTGATCAGGGGGTGAGGGAAAAACTGTTTTTT. It specifies CASSDQGVREKLFF.

CDR3 nucleotides: TGTGCCATCAGTGAGTCCGCAGGGGGGTTCGGTGAGACCCAGTACTTC. Translated: CAISESAGGFGETQYF. The chain recombines TRBV10-3 with TRBJ2-5; possible D gene TRBD1, 7 bases. The CDR3 extends over 16 amino acids. In germline, CDR1 is ENHRY, CDR2 SYGVKD. V lost 0 bases to trimming and J lost 5 bases, with 16 bases between them.

This chain links TRBV10-3 with TRBJ2-2; 7 nucleotides align to TRBD1. CDR3 length equals 15 residues. CDR1 and CDR2 from the germline V gene are ENHRY and SYGVKD. J lost 1 base, V lost 2 bases, and 1 base had no gene match. For the CDR3, the DNA is TGTGCCATCAGTGAGAGGACAGGGAACACCGGGGAGCTGTTTTTT. Translated, it gives CAISERTGNTGELFF.

The rearrangement uses TRBV6-2 or TRBV6-3 and TRBJ2-1, with 9 bases lining up with TRBD2. V dropped 4 bases and J dropped 12; count of bases not matched to a gene: 13. The CDR3 length is 15 residues. The V gene's germline CDR1 is MNHEY and CDR2 SVGEGT. CDR3 in DNA: TGTGCCAGCAGTTTCCCAGGCGGGACTAGCCGATGGCAGTTCTTC. Translating gives CASSFPGGTSRWQFF.

This clone turned up a few times. The chain combines TRBV24-1 with TRBJ2-1; 11 bases align to TRBD2. The J segment lost 5 bases and the V segment lost 3 bases, leaving 2 bases of the junction unmatched. This CDR3 is 15 amino acids long. Germline values: CDR1 KGHDR, CDR2 SFDVKD. CDR3 DNA sequence: TGTGCCACCAGTGATATGGGACTAGCGGACAATGAGCAGTTCTTC. As protein: CATSDMGLADNEQFF.

The chain uses TRBV9 and TRBJ2-7, with 8 bases lining up with TRBD2. The CDR3 is made up of 16 amino acids. Germline lookup yields CDR1 SGDLS and CDR2 YYNGEE. Trimming at V came to 4 bases and at J to 3 bases, leaving 12 bases not matched to a gene. The CDR3 sequence is CASSPNFGGAGYEQYF. For the CDR3, the DNA is TGTGCCAGCAGCCCAAACTTCGGGGGGGCCGGCTACGAGCAGTACTTC.

In this sample, this clone turned up once. V and J are TRBV13 and TRBJ2-5, with D hard to call. V was shortened by 11 bases and J by 2 bases, with 15 bases between the two germline ends. This CDR3 is built from 13 residues. In germline, CDR1 is PRHDT, CDR2 FYEKMQ (reference sequence). CDR3 residues: CAFERVEQETQYF. In nucleotides, the CDR3 is TGTGCCTTCGAGCGTGTGGAACAAGAGACCCAGTACTTC.

The chain has TRBV5-8 and TRBJ2-4, with TRBD1 identical over 8 bases. Looked up from germline, CDR1 is SGHTS and CDR2 is YDEGEE. Losses at the gene ends were 4 bases for V and 1 base for J; bases not matched to a gene: 7. CDR3 length: 16 amino acids. The CDR3 DNA reads TGTGCCAGCAGCACGGGACAGGCCTCCGCCAAAAACATTCAGTACTTC. Its translation: CASSTGQASAKNIQYF.

This clone has more than one count but fewer than ten. This chain uses TRBV6-1 with TRBJ2-2; the D is unclear. The ends were cut back, 1 base at V and 6 bases at J, with 6 bases in the middle. There are 13 residues in the CDR3. The germline gives CDR1 MNHNS, CDR2 SASEGT. The CDR3 bases are TGTGCCAGCAGTGAAGTGGCCCCCGGGGAGCTGTTTTTT. Its protein product is CASSEVAPGELFF.

This clone was counted between two and nine times. The genes are TRBV4-3 and TRBJ2-2, with 10 bases aligning to TRBD1. J gave up 7 bases and V 4 bases, and 3 bases lay outside the gene matches. The CDR3 runs to 14 residues. Germline CDR1 is LGHNA and CDR2 is YSLEER. This chain's CDR3 is CASSRDRGRGELFF. The DNA of the CDR3 is TGCGCCAGCAGCCGGGACAGGGGACGCGGGGAGCTGTTTTTT.

The chain has TRBV28 and TRBJ1-2, with D maybe TRBD1 (5 bases). Trimming took off 9 bases at V and 4 bases at J, with 12 bases between the two ends. From germline, CDR1 is MDHEN and CDR2 SYDVKM. The CDR3 is 12 residues long. The CDR3 sequence is CASRGQPYGYTF. CDR3 nucleotide sequence: TGTGCCAGTAGAGGACAACCCTATGGCTACACCTTC.

V usage is TRBV6-5 and J usage is TRBJ2-7; 10 bases fit TRBD1. The junction had 8 bases not matched to a gene; V was cut back by 6 bases and J by 3 bases. Germline V lookup: CDR1 MNHEY, CDR2 SVGAGI. This CDR3 spans 15 amino acids. Written as DNA, the CDR3 is TGTGCCAGCAGGGACACCGGGACAGGGGTCTACGAGCAGTACTTC. This gives the protein CASRDTGTGVYEQYF.

The V and J genes are TRBV7-8 and TRBJ2-7; TRBD2 aligns across 7 bases. V shed 3 bases and J 4 bases; nucleotides not matched to a gene: 6. The CDR3 has 14 residues. CDR1 is SGHVS, CDR2 FQNEAQ, per germline. This CDR3 is CASSFPGLSYEQYF. Written as DNA, the CDR3 is TGTGCCAGCAGCTTCCCGGGACTATCGTACGAGCAGTACTTC.

The CDR3 bases are TGTGCCAGCAAAGCAGGGGGGACAAGGGGCGAGCAGTACTTC. Protein sequence: CASKAGGTRGEQYF. This sequence joins TRBV27 and TRBJ2-7; possible D gene TRBD1, 7 bases. Trimming pared 7 bases from V and 6 bases from J, leaving 19 bases between. This CDR3 has 14 residues. Germline V gene sequence: CDR1 MNHEY, CDR2 SMNVEV (reference sequence).

The V and J genes are TRBV15 and TRBJ2-7; 10 bases map to TRBD1. Unmatched junction bases numbered 10, after V lost 2 bases and J lost 0 bases. The CDR3 has 18 amino acids. The germline gives CDR1 LNHNV, CDR2 YYDKDF (reference sequence). CDR3 coding DNA: TGTGCCACCAGCAGACCTTCCCCCGGGACAGGGGTCTCCTACGAGCAGTACTTC. This codes for CATSRPSPGTGVSYEQYF.

The chain combines TRBV28 with TRBJ1-4; TRBD1 matches at 9 bases. With V trimmed by 7 bases and J by 8 bases, 2 bases remained unmatched. The CDR3 has 12 residues. Germline CDR1 is MDHEN and CDR2 is SYDVKM. CDR3 in amino acids: CASTGTGEKLFF. In nucleotides, the CDR3 is TGTGCCAGCACAGGGACAGGGGAAAAACTGTTTTTT.

This clone was counted a single time. The chain uses TRBV19 and TRBJ2-3; TRBD2 might be the D (5 bases). Looked up from germline, CDR1 is LNHDA and CDR2 is SQIVND (reference sequence). The CDR3 runs to 12 residues. Trimming pared 5 bases from V and 4 bases from J, leaving 7 bases between. The CDR3 protein is CASSPGADTQYF. In DNA form, the CDR3 reads TGTGCCAGTAGTCCCGGGGCAGATACGCAGTATTTT.

V gene TRBV25-1 combines with J gene TRBJ1-1; possible D gene TRBD1, 6 bases. This CDR3 is built from 14 residues. Germline V gives CDR1 MGHDK, CDR2 SYGVNS. Trimming removed 5 bases at V and 0 bases at J, with 10 bases between. CDR3 in DNA: TGTGCCAGCAGTAAAACAGGGTTGAACACTGAAGCTTTCTTT. This translates into CASSKTGLNTEAFF. Full variable domain (missing parts from reference TRBV25-1 and TRBJ1-1): EADIYQTPRYLVIGTGKKITLECSQTMGHDKMYWYQQDPGMELHLIHYSYGVNSTEKGDLSSESTVSRIRTEHFPLTLESARPSHTSQYLCASSKTGLNTEAFFGQGTRLTVV.

The chain joins TRBV30 to TRBJ2-6; D may be TRBD1 (5 bases). Germline loops: CDR1 GTSNPN, CDR2 SVGIG (reference sequence). The CDR3 extends over 13 amino acids. V was shortened by 0 bases and J by 13 bases, with 13 bases between the two germline ends. In DNA, the CDR3 is TGTGCCTGGAGTGTAGGGGTTGTGGGGGTCCTGACTTTC. Its protein is CAWSVGVVGVLTF. Combining the CDR3 with reference TRBV30 and TRBJ2-6 gives the whole variable domain SQTIHQWPATLVQPVGSPLSLECTVEGTSNPNLYWYRQAAGRGLQLLFYSVGIGQISSEVPQNLSASRPQDRQFILSSKKLLLSDSGFYLCAWSVGVVGVLTFGAGSRLTVL.

The J gene is TRBJ1-6, the V gene TRBV6-5; no reliable D call. The germline CDR1 and CDR2 sequences are MNHEY and SVGAGI. The CDR3 sequence is 14 residues long. V lost 10 bases and J 5 bases, leaving 15 bases between the germline ends. CDR3 sequence reads: CATRLGRDNSPLHF. In nucleotides, the CDR3 is TGTGCCACCCGGCTGGGGAGGGATAATTCACCCCTCCACTTT.